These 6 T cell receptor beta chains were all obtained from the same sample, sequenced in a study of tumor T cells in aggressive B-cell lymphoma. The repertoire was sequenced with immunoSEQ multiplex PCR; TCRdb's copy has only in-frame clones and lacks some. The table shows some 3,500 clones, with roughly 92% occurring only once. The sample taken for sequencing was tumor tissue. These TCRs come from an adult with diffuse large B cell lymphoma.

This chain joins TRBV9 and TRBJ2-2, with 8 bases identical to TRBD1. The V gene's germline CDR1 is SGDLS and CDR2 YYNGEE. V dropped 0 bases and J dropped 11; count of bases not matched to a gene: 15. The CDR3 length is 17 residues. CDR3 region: CASSVVPQGAATFELFF. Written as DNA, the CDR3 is TGTGCCAGCAGCGTAGTCCCCCAGGGGGCAGCGACCTTCGAGCTGTTTTTT.

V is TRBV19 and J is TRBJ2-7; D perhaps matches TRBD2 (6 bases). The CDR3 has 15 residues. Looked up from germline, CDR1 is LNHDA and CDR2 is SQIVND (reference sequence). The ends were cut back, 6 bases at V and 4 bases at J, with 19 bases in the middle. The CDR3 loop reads CASSRRPGSGYEQYF. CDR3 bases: TGTGCCAGTAGCCGCCGGCCGGGTAGCGGTTACGAGCAGTACTTC. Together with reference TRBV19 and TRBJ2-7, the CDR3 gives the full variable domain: DGGITQSPKYLFRKEGQNVTLSCEQNLNHDAMYWYRQDPGQGLRLIYYSQIVNDFQKGDIAEGYSVSREKKESFPLTVTSAQKNPTAFYLCASSRRPGSGYEQYFGPGTRLTVT.

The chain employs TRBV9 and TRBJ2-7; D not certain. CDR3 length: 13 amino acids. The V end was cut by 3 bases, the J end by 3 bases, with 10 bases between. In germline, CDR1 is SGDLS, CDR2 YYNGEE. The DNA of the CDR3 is TGTGCCAGCAGCGGTCCCGCCGGCTACGAGCAGTACTTC. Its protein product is CASSGPAGYEQYF.

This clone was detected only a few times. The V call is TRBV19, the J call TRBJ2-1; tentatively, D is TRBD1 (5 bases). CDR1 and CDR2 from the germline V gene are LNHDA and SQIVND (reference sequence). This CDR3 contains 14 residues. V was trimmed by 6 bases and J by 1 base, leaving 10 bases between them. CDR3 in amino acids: CASRDQGSYNEQFF. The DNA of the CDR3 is TGTGCCAGTAGGGACCAGGGATCCTACAATGAGCAGTTCTTC.

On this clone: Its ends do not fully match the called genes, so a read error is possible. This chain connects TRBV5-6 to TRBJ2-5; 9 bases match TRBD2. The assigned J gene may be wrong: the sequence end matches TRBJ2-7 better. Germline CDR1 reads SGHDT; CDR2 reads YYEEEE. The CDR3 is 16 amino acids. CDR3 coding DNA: TGTGCTAGCAGCCCAACTAGCGGGCGGTTCTCCTACGAGCAGTACTTC. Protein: CASSPTSGRFSYEQYF.

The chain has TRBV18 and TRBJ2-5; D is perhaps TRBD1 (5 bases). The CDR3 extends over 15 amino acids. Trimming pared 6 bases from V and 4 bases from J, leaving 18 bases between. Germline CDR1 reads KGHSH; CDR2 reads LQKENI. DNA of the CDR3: TGTGCCAGCTCGCCCGGATTAGGGGTGGGAGAGACCCAGTACTTC. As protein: CASSPGLGVGETQYF.